This is a list of T cell receptor beta chains from one sample in a study of blood T cell repertoires in COVID-19. Sequenced by immunoSEQ multiplex PCR; TCRdb stores in-frame clones only, minus some. The sample lists some 120,000 clones; approximately 85% were seen once. The sequenced sample consisted of peripheral blood. The receptors here all came from a human donor in a cohort sampled during active COVID-19. CDR3s include the opening cysteine and the closing phenylalanine or tryptophan. Each record gives: V gene, clone size, J gene, D gene, CDR3 protein, CDR3 DNA. The D gene is left open where the match is weak. Clone size, where shown, is once, few, many, or a class for clones that have expanded.

>TRBV7-6|.|TRBJ2-5|TRBD1
CASSRQGAPTQETQYF
TGTGCCAGCAGTCGACAGGGGGCGCCTACACAAGAGACCCAGTACTTC
>TRBV7-6|.|TRBJ2-3|.
CASSSGHPKAPDTQYF
TGTGCCAGCAGCTCGGGACACCCCAAGGCGCCAGATACGCAGTATTTT
>TRBV7-2|.|TRBJ1-1|.
CASSLIQQPGAEAFF
TGTGCCAGCAGCCTAATACAGCAACCAGGGGCTGAAGCTTTCTTT
>TRBV2|.|TRBJ2-1|.
CASSPGGNEQFF
TGTGCCAGCAGCCCGGGTGGAAATGAGCAGTTCTTC
>TRBV7-2|.|TRBJ2-1|TRBD2
CASSLLQIGTSAYNEQFF
TGTGCCAGCAGCCTATTACAAATCGGGACTAGCGCATACAATGAGCAGTTCTTC
>TRBV5-1|.|TRBJ1-2|.
CASSLERGSGNGYTF
TGCGCCAGCAGCTTGGAGAGAGGGTCGGGCAATGGCTACACCTTC
>TRBV19|.|TRBJ1-3|TRBD1
CASSPKQGATGNTIYF
TGTGCCAGTAGCCCTAAACAGGGGGCGACTGGAAACACCATATATTTT
>TRBV5-1|.|TRBJ1-1|.
CASSLDRDKFRAFF
TGCGCCAGCAGCCTCGACCGGGACAAGTTTAGAGCTTTCTTT
>TRBV6-2/TRBV6-3|few|TRBJ1-4|.
CASSSDMYRGKLFF
TGTGCCAGCAGCTCTGATATGTATCGCGGAAAACTGTTTTTT
>TRBV6-6|.|TRBJ1-2|.
CASSTLEGYTF
TGTGCCAGCAGTACCCTAGAGGGCTACACCTTC
>TRBV5-1|.|TRBJ1-1|.
CASSQWSGNTEAFF
TGCGCCAGCAGCCAGTGGTCAGGGAACACTGAAGCTTTCTTT
>TRBV12-3/TRBV12-4|.|TRBJ1-2|.
CASSLTENYGYTF
TGTGCCAGCAGCTTAACAGAAAACTATGGCTACACCTTC
>TRBV7-9|.|TRBJ1-1|TRBD1
CASSLARNRGAEAFF
TGTGCCAGCAGCTTAGCTCGGAACAGGGGGGCTGAAGCTTTCTTT
>TRBV11-2|.|TRBJ1-6|TRBD1
CASSLRQGAGSPLHF
TGTGCCAGCAGCTTACGACAGGGGGCCGGTTCACCCCTCCACTTT
>TRBV29-1|.|TRBJ2-1|TRBD2
CSVERLAGGDEQFF
TGCAGCGTTGAAAGACTAGCGGGAGGCGATGAGCAGTTCTTC
>TRBV6-1|.|TRBJ1-1|.
CASSEWRAYRDTEAFF
TGTGCCAGCAGTGAATGGAGGGCGTATCGTGACACTGAAGCTTTCTTT
>TRBV11-2|.|TRBJ1-1|.
CASSFGRTEAFF
TGTGCCAGCAGCTTCGGGAGGACTGAAGCTTTCTTT
>TRBV13|.|TRBJ2-3|.
CASSLVRRDTQYF
TGTGCCAGCAGCTTAGTGAGGCGGGATACGCAGTATTTT
>TRBV29-1|once|TRBJ2-3|.
CSVDLLTRDTQYF
TGCAGCGTCGACCTTCTGACTAGAGATACGCAGTATTTT
>TRBV10-3|.|TRBJ2-2|TRBD1
CAINDRVPGELFF
TGTGCCATCAACGACAGGGTCCCCGGGGAGCTGTTTTTT
>TRBV7-2|.|TRBJ2-5|TRBD2
CASSGGGSAGETQYF
TGTGCCAGCAGCGGGGGGGGGTCTGCCGGAGAGACCCAGTACTTC
>TRBV4-3|.|TRBJ2-5|TRBD2
CASSQDGLAGMYF
TGCGCCAGCAGCCAAGATGGGCTAGCGGGAATGTACTTC
>TRBV6-5|.|TRBJ1-1|.
CAIGRGMNTEAFF
TGTGCCATCGGAAGGGGGATGAACACTGAAGCTTTCTTT
>TRBV6-2/TRBV6-3|few|TRBJ2-1|.
CASSLGHEQFF
TGTGCCAGCAGTTTGGGGCATGAGCAGTTCTTC
>TRBV18|once|TRBJ1-1|.
CASSPLRQDTEAFF
TGTGCCAGCTCTCCCCTAAGGCAGGACACTGAAGCTTTCTTT
>TRBV6-5|.|TRBJ2-5|.
CASRYGTSGTQYF
TGTGCCAGCAGATACGGGACTTCTGGCACCCAGTACTTC
>TRBV19|once|TRBJ1-1|.
CASSISPNTEAFF
TGTGCCAGTAGTATATCTCCGAACACTGAAGCTTTCTTT
>TRBV15|.|TRBJ1-2|TRBD1
CATSREQGAVYGYTF
TGTGCCACCAGCAGAGAACAGGGGGCCGTCTATGGCTACACCTTC
>TRBV15|.|TRBJ2-1|TRBD2
CATTSGRGSEQFF
TGTGCCACAACTAGCGGGAGGGGTAGTGAGCAGTTCTTC
>TRBV28|.|TRBJ1-3|TRBD1
CASSSTKDRGPGNTIYF
TGTGCCAGCAGCTCTACTAAGGACAGGGGGCCTGGAAACACCATATATTTT
>TRBV19|.|TRBJ1-5|.
CASRAGNQPQHF
TGTGCCAGTAGGGCCGGCAATCAGCCCCAGCATTTT
>TRBV27|.|TRBJ1-1|TRBD1
CASTERGPTDEAFF
TGTGCCAGCACTGAAAGGGGGCCTACAGACGAAGCTTTCTTT
>TRBV5-1|.|TRBJ2-2|.
CASSLRRGHTGELFF
TGCGCCAGCAGCTTGAGGCGGGGACACACCGGGGAGCTGTTTTTT
>TRBV9|.|TRBJ2-1|.
CASSAVNEQFF
TGTGCCAGCAGCGCCGTAAATGAGCAGTTCTTC
>TRBV3-1/TRBV3-2|.|TRBJ1-2|.
CASSHLGGGTGYTF
TGTGCCAGCAGCCATCTAGGCGGGGGAACAGGCTACACCTTC
>TRBV7-2|.|TRBJ1-1|.
CASSGARTVNTEAFF
TGTGCCAGCAGCGGGGCTCGGACGGTGAACACTGAAGCTTTCTTT
>TRBV20-1|.|TRBJ2-5|TRBD2
CSASSASGGQETQYF
TGCAGTGCTAGTTCTGCTAGCGGGGGACAAGAGACCCAGTACTTC
>TRBV5-1|.|TRBJ1-1|TRBD1
CASSGDRASGTEAFF
TGCGCCAGCAGCGGTGACAGGGCTAGTGGCACTGAAGCTTTCTTT
>TRBV7-9|.|TRBJ1-4|TRBD1
CASSRTGGVGKLFF
TGTGCCAGCAGCCGGACAGGGGGCGTGGGAAAACTGTTTTTT
>TRBV19|.|TRBJ2-3|.
CASSQSRADTQYF
TGTGCCAGTAGTCAAAGCCGTGCAGATACGCAGTATTTT
>TRBV10-2|.|TRBJ2-3|.
CASRGSGASTDTQYF
TGCGCCAGCAGGGGTAGCGGCGCTAGCACAGATACGCAGTATTTT
>TRBV7-9|once|TRBJ1-1|.
CASSSRGQRNTEAFF
TGTGCCAGCAGCTCCCGAGGACAGAGGAACACTGAAGCTTTCTTT
>TRBV11-3|few|TRBJ1-1|.
CASSLSEGVATEAFF
TGTGCCAGCAGCCTTAGCGAGGGGGTGGCCACTGAAGCTTTCTTT
>TRBV11-2|.|TRBJ1-6|.
CASSLEGGGKSPLHF
TGTGCCAGCAGCTTAGAGGGGGGAGGGAAATCACCCCTCCACTTT
>TRBV11-3|.|TRBJ2-3|TRBD2
CASSFSGGSTDTQYF
TGTGCCAGCAGCTTTAGCGGGGGAAGCACAGATACGCAGTATTTT
>TRBV5-6|.|TRBJ2-3|.
CASSLGPSTDTQYF
TGTGCCAGCAGCTTGGGTCCCTCCACAGATACGCAGTATTTT
>TRBV6-6|.|TRBJ2-2|.
CASREGTGELFF
TGTGCCAGCAGGGAGGGGACCGGGGAGCTGTTTTTT